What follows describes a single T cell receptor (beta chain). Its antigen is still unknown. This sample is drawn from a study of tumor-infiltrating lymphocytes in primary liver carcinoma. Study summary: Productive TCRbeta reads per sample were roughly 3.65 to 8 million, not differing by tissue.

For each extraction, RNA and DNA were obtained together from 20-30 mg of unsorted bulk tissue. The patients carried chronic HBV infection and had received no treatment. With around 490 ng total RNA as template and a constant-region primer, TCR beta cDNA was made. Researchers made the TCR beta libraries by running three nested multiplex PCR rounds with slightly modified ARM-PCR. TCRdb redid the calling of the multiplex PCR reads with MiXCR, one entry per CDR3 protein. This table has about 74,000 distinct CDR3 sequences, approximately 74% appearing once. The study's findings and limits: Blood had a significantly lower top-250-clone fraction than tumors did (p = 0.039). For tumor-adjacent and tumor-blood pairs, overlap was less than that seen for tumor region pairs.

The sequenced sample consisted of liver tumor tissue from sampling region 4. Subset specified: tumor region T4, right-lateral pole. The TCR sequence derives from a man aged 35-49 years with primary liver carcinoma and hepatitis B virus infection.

The CDR3 coding sequence is TGTGCCAGCAGCCAGGGTAGACTAGCGGGAGGATACAAGCAGTACTTC. As protein: CASSQGRLAGGYKQYF. This chain uses TRBV5-5 with TRBJ2-7, with TRBD2 identical over 13 bases. V trimming: 4 bases; J trimming: 8 bases; junction bases outside the gene matches: 12. Germline CDR1 SGHKS, CDR2 YYEKEE (reference sequence). This CDR3 is 16 amino acids long.